This TCR beta chain emerged from a study of blood T cells in healthy people across ages. Germline V gene sequence: CDR1 DFQATT, CDR2 SNEGSKA (reference sequence). V lost 2 bases, J lost 0 bases, and 5 bases lay in between. There are 12 residues in the CDR3. PCR was performed a second time for about 7 to 11 cycles using a sample-barcoded 5' primer and a J-beta primer mix. MiXCR, applied by TCRdb to the 5' RACE reads, yields one record per CDR3 protein. The repertoire has roughly 680,000 distinct CDR3 sequences, more than 40% of them found once; the top ten carry around 32%. The receptor was derived from a woman aged 55-70 years in good health. The gene calls are TRBV20-1 and TRBJ2-7; D is uncertain. Sample: blood. The CDR3 region has the DNA TGCAGTGCTAGAAAGCCCTCCTACGAGCAGTACTTC. Protein: CSARKPSYEQYF.